This TCR beta chain was sequenced during a study of shared clonotypes between healthy human individuals (dated by TCRdb to the early 2020s). About the study as a whole: The cohort comprised a couple of women and a few men aged 18 to 49 years. To increase sequencing depth and limit assay-specific biases, TCR repertoire library preparation and sequencing were carried out by different laboratories using diverse techniques. For each donor, CD4 naive and CD4 memory were each run on three plates, CD8 naive on two plates, and CD8 memory on one plate. Leukapheresis yielded between about 0.94 and 8.9 billion PBMCs per donor. Blood TCR repertoires of a handful of healthy adults were deeply sequenced to estimate repertoire size and the extent of clonotype sharing between individuals. What the study reported, not specific to this receptor: Pairwise subsampling led to the expectation that sequencing depth would affect the degree of clonotype sharing among donors. Incomplete sequencing was indicated by rarefaction of sorted-subset datasets, despite the large sequencing depth. Across a handful of donors, roughly 5% of naive CD4, 3% to 3.5% of naive CD8, 2.3% of memory CD4, and approximately 0.42% of memory CD8 clonotypes were shared. Compared with non-shared clonotypes, the clonotypes found in all four sorted-subset donors had higher generation probabilities. Sampling was restricted to blood, and TCR repertoires in tissues likely differ from the TCR repertoires found in blood. Naive subsets generally had larger estimated clonotype richness than memory subsets. Because the study included a small number of donors, the genetic and exposure-history diversity represented was limited.

This clone has ten or more counts. No antigen is known for it. No qualities accompany the bases; no much larger clone lies one base away. TCR CDR3 regions were amplified from genomic DNA by multiplex PCR using the deep immunoSEQ assay. Extracted genomic DNA from each cell subset was distributed evenly across all wells of several immunoSEQ 96-well plates, and each plate was treated as a replicate. Each replicate PCR for sorted subsets received roughly 0.2 ug genomic DNA, equal to 30,000 or so T cell genomes. The purified libraries were quantified using a Qubit 3.0 fluorometer, sized with a Bioanalyzer 2100, and then quantified again using the KAPA Library Quantification kit. Every immunoSEQ 96-well plate was sequenced on a dedicated single-read 150-cycle Illumina NextSeq 550 flow cell. Per the original workflow: Because the immunoSEQ output included only junctional sequences and no quality scores, the filtering could not be the same as the filtering used for full-length reads. To assign V/J genes and CDR3, sequences were annotated using PyIR, a Python wrapper for IgBLAST v1.9, with IMGT germline references. Reads were filtered out if the reads had weak V/J assignments (E-value above 1e-6), no CDR3, stop codons, out-of-frame junctions, or ambiguous translated residues. V3J clonotypes were defined by identical inferred V gene, J gene, and CDR3 amino acid sequence. Percentage overlap between repertoires was calculated by dividing the number of shared unique clonotypes by the size of the smaller repertoire. Three approaches were used to assess repertoire richness: RTK rarefaction, the Chao1 estimator, and Recon v2.1 estimates of unobserved clonotypes. For all TCRbeta clonotypes obtained by the gDNA method from a few donors, generation probabilities were computed with OLGA. TCRdb limited this immuneACCESS table to in-frame rearrangements with V and J called. A share of clones is missing; checked studies link under half to unresolved V genes, and the rest is unexplained. That table is the source of V, J and clone size, and D and trimming were worked out from the DNA. This sample comprises 330,000 or so clones, about 74% of them detected only once. Approximately 10% of the sample goes to the ten largest clones.

Donors were healthy HIV-negative adults with no recently reported acute infections or vaccinations. Every donor was a Caucasian adult living in Nashville, Tennessee, USA. Magnetic negative selection was used to enrich CD4+ T cells, after which naive cells were positively selected on CD45RA and the negative fraction became the memory subset. Blood was obtained by leukapheresis, after which PBMCs were separated by Ficoll-Histopaque density gradient centrifugation and cryopreserved in liquid nitrogen vapor phase. Analytical flow cytometry was used to check the purity and quantity of every magnetically sorted T cell population. Genomic DNA was isolated from each sorted fraction and quantified by UV absorbance on a Nanodrop 2000c. Including cysteine and phenylalanine, the CDR3 has 15 amino acids. Solely the CDR3 DNA is kept, with 45 bases framed from the first base. The junction shows trimming of 8 bases on V and 6 bases on J, plus 20 bases between the germline ends. The CDR1 and CDR2 encoded by the germline V gene (reference sequence) are SEHNR and FQNEAQ.

This chain is built from TRBV7-9 and TRBJ2-1, with TRBD2 perhaps the D gene, on 6 matching bases. This clonotype originated in a man in his thirties or forties in good health. The sample was memory CD4+ T cells sorted from blood. The cell subset or site label here, explained by the study, means: CD45RA-negative fraction. The CDR3 here reads CASQGMSGFLNEQFF. In nucleotides, the sequence is TGTGCCAGCCAAGGAATGAGCGGGTTCCTCAATGAGCAGTTCTTC.